This T cell receptor (beta chain) was captured by sequencing in a study of blood T cell repertoires in COVID-19. The data were produced by immunoSEQ multiplex PCR, yet TCRdb's version contains in-frame clones alone and is incomplete. Of under 500,000 clones listed, nearly 90% were seen once; the top ten hold roughly 2%. Losses at the gene ends were 3 bases for V and 2 bases for J; bases not matched to a gene: 7. The CDR3 loop spans 19 amino acids. Germline-derived CDR1 and CDR2 are ENHRY and SYGVKD. Specimen: PBMCs or T cells enriched from blood (not recorded which). This clonotype originated in a woman aged 18-30 years with acute COVID-19. V gene TRBV10-3 combines with J gene TRBJ2-4; 16 positions match TRBD2. Here the CDR3 reads CAISETGLAGGPSKNIQYF. CDR3 in DNA: TGTGCCATCAGTGAAACGGGACTAGCGGGGGGGCCTTCCAAAAACATTCAGTACTTC.